Listed below are T cell receptor beta chains from one sample, sequenced in a study of identical twins. TCRdb reprocessed the 5' RACE reads via MiXCR and lists one record per CDR3 protein. The sample holds some 560,000 distinct CDR3 sequences, more than 9% seen once. The same sample was also studied in work on yellow fever vaccine responses in identical twins.

The specimen sequenced was PBMCs. The receptors come from a woman younger than 30 in good health. Both conserved end residues are part of each CDR3. D genes are given only for firm matches. Clone size is not always given. Where it is, it says once, few, many or a class for expanded clones.

CDR3aa: CASSRDSSPLHF
CDR3nt: TGTGCCAGCAGTCGGGACAGTTCACCCCTCCACTTT
d_gene: TRBD1
j_gene: TRBJ1-6
v_gene: TRBV12-3/TRBV12-4
abundance: few

CDR3aa: CASSPGTVPNQPQHF
CDR3nt: TGTGCCAGCAGTCCGGGGACAGTACCCAATCAGCCCCAGCATTTT
d_gene: TRBD1
j_gene: TRBJ1-5
v_gene: TRBV7-2
abundance: many

CDR3aa: CASSPLAREISGANVLTF
CDR3nt: TGCGCCAGCAGCCCGCTCGCTCGGGAAATCTCTGGGGCCAACGTCCTGACTTTC
d_gene: -
j_gene: TRBJ2-6
v_gene: TRBV4-1
abundance: many

CDR3aa: CSVEGRNYEQYF
CDR3nt: TGCAGCGTTGAGGGACGGAACTACGAGCAGTACTTC
d_gene: -
j_gene: TRBJ2-7
v_gene: TRBV29-1
abundance: -

CDR3aa: CASSAGGNTQYF
CDR3nt: TGTGCCAGCAGCGCGGGAGGGAATACGCAGTATTTT
d_gene: TRBD2
j_gene: TRBJ2-3
v_gene: TRBV13
abundance: few

CDR3aa: CASMGQGALPGELFF
CDR3nt: TGTGCCAGCATGGGCCAGGGGGCCCTTCCCGGGGAGCTGTTTTTT
d_gene: TRBD1
j_gene: TRBJ2-2
v_gene: TRBV2
abundance: -

CDR3aa: CASSQDFDYNEQFF
CDR3nt: TGCGCCAGCAGCCAAGATTTCGACTACAATGAGCAGTTCTTC
d_gene: -
j_gene: TRBJ2-1
v_gene: TRBV4-3
abundance: few

CDR3aa: CASSLGYAGEVSYEQYF
CDR3nt: TGCGCCAGCAGCTTGGGATATGCGGGAGAGGTATCCTACGAGCAGTACTTC
d_gene: TRBD2
j_gene: TRBJ2-7
v_gene: TRBV5-1
abundance: many

CDR3aa: CASSPLVSDEQYF
CDR3nt: TGTGCCAGCTCACCACTCGTCTCAGACGAGCAGTACTTC
d_gene: -
j_gene: TRBJ2-7
v_gene: TRBV18
abundance: few

CDR3aa: CASSYSTVEQYF
CDR3nt: TGTGCCAGCAGTTACTCGACGGTCGAGCAGTACTTC
d_gene: -
j_gene: TRBJ2-7
v_gene: TRBV6-2/TRBV6-3
abundance: many

CDR3aa: CASSPGLAGSSDTQYF
CDR3nt: TGTGCCAGCAGCCCCGGACTAGCGGGGAGCTCAGATACGCAGTATTTT
d_gene: TRBD2
j_gene: TRBJ2-3
v_gene: TRBV3-1
abundance: many

CDR3aa: CSAEGAEETQYF
CDR3nt: TGCAGTGCTGAGGGGGCAGAAGAGACCCAGTACTTC
d_gene: TRBD1
j_gene: TRBJ2-5
v_gene: TRBV20-1
abundance: few

CDR3aa: CASSVRTANGYTF
CDR3nt: TGTGCCAGCAGTGTTCGGACAGCCAATGGCTACACCTTC
d_gene: -
j_gene: TRBJ1-2
v_gene: TRBV2
abundance: few

CDR3aa: CSARDPAGVEDTQYF
CDR3nt: TGCAGTGCTAGAGATCCCGCGGGAGTAGAAGATACGCAGTATTTT
d_gene: TRBD2
j_gene: TRBJ2-3
v_gene: TRBV20-1
abundance: -

CDR3aa: CASNFAGKSTDTQYF
CDR3nt: TGCGCCAGCAACTTTGCGGGAAAGAGCACAGATACGCAGTATTTT
d_gene: -
j_gene: TRBJ2-3
v_gene: TRBV5-1
abundance: many

CDR3aa: CASSSPGEGGYDEQYF
CDR3nt: TGTGCCAGCAGTTCCCCGGGGGAGGGGGGGTATGACGAGCAGTACTTC
d_gene: -
j_gene: TRBJ2-7
v_gene: TRBV28
abundance: few